The T cell receptor (beta chain) under discussion was sequenced for a study of blood T cell repertoires in COVID-19. At the level of the study: Samples came from the United States, Italy and Spain, spanning acute and convalescent COVID-19. Nucleic acid was either cDNA or gDNA, and it came from T cells, B-cell-depleted T cells, or PBMCs.

As originally analysed: Nucleated cell counts were estimated from reference gene primer amplification. Profiling relied on immunoSEQ multiplex PCR, and the TCRdb table lists in-frame clones only, not all of them. V and J calls and clone size are as listed in that table; D and trimming were resolved from the DNA. The sample contains approximately 20,000 clones, 70% to 90% of which appear only once. The CDR3 has 15 amino acids. V lost 2 bases to trimming and J lost 3 bases, with 12 bases between them. Germline CDR1 reads MNHEY; CDR2 reads SVGEGT. This chain joins TRBV6-2 or TRBV6-3 and TRBJ2-3, with D perhaps TRBD2 (7 bases). The receptor comes from a man older than 75 with acute or convalescent COVID-19. Material for sequencing was peripheral blood. The CDR3: CASSYVGGRTDTQYF. DNA for the CDR3: TGTGCCAGCAGTTACGTCGGGGGGCGAACAGATACGCAGTATTTT.